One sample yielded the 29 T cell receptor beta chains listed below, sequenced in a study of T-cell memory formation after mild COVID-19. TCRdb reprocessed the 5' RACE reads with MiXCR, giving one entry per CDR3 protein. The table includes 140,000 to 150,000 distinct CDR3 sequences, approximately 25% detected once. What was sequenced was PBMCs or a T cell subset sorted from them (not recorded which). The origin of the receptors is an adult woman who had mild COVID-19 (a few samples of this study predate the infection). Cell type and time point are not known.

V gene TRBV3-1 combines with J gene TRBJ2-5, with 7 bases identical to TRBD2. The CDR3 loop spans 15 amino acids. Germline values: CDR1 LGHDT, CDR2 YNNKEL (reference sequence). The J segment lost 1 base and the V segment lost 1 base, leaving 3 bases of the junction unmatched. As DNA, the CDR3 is TGTGCCAGCAGCCAAGGAGCGGGGTCCCAAGAGACCCAGTACTTC. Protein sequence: CASSQGAGSQETQYF.

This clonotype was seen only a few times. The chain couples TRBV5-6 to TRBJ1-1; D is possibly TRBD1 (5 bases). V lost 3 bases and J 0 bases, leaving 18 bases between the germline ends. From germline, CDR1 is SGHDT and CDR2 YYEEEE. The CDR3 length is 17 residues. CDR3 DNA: TGTGCCAGCAGCTCATTGGTCTTCGGGGGAGTGAACACTGAAGCTTTCTTT. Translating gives CASSSLVFGGVNTEAFF.

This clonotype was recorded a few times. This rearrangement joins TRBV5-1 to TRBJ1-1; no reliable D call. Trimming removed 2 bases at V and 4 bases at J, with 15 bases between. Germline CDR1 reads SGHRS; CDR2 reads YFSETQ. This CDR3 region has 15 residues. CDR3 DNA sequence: TGCGCCAGCAGCTTTGTCGTATCATCCACCACTGAAGCTTTCTTT. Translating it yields CASSFVVSSTTEAFF.

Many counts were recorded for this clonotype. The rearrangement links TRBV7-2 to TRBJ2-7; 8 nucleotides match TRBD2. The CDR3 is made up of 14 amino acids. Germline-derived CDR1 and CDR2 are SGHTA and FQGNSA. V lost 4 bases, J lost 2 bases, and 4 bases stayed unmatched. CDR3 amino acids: CASSSPGLAYEQYF. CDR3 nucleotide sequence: TGTGCCAGCAGCTCCCCGGGACTAGCCTACGAGCAGTACTTC.

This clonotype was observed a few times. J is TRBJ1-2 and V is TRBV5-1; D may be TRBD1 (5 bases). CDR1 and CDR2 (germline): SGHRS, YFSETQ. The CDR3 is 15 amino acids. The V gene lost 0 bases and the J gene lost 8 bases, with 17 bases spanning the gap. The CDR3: CASSLAGTDIVGYTF. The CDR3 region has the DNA TGCGCCAGCAGCTTGGCCGGGACCGACATTGTGGGCTACACCTTC.

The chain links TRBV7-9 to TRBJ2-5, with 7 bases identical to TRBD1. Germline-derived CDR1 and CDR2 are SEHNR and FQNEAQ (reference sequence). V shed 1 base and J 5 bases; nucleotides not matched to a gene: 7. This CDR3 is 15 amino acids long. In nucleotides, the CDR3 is TGTGCCAGCAGCTTAGGCGAGGGGGCGCGGGAGACCCAGTACTTC. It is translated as CASSLGEGARETQYF.

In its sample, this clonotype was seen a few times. The CDR3 spells CASSGGTAGGLSYEQYF. In nucleotides, the CDR3 is TGTGCCAGCAGTGGAGGGACCGCGGGGGGCCTCTCCTACGAGCAGTACTTC. V gene TRBV6-1 combines with J gene TRBJ2-7; the match to TRBD2 covers 8 bases. CDR1 MNHNS and CDR2 SASEGT come from the germline V gene. CDR3 length: 17 residues. The trim removed 4 bases at V and 0 bases at J, leaving 11 bases unmatched.

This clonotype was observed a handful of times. CDR3: CASSSGTTSTDTQYF. The CDR3 DNA reads as TGCGCCAGCAGCTCCGGGACTACTAGCACAGATACGCAGTATTTT. This sequence joins TRBV5-1 and TRBJ2-3, with TRBD2 identical over 7 bases. J gave up 0 bases and V 3 bases, and 4 bases lay outside the gene matches. Germline loops: CDR1 SGHRS, CDR2 YFSETQ. CDR3 length: 15 residues.

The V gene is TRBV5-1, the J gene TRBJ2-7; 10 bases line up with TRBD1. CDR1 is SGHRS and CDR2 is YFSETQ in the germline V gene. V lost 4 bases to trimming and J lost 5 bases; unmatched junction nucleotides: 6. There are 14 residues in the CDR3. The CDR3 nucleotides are TGCGCCAGCAGCCCGGGACAGGGGTTGGACGAGCAGTACTTC. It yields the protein CASSPGQGLDEQYF.

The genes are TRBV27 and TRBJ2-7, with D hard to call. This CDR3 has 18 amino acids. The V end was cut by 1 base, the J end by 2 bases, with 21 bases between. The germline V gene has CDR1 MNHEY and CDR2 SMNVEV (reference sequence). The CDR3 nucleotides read TGTGCCAGCAGTTTATACCCCCCTGACGCTCCCGGACCCTACGAGCAGTACTTC. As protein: CASSLYPPDAPGPYEQYF.

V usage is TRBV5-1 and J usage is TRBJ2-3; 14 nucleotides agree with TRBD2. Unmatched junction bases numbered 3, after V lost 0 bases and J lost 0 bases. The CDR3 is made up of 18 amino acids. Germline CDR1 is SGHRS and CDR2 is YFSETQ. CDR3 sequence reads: CASSLGLAGGRSTDTQYF. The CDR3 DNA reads TGCGCCAGCAGCTTGGGACTAGCGGGAGGGCGGAGCACAGATACGCAGTATTTT.

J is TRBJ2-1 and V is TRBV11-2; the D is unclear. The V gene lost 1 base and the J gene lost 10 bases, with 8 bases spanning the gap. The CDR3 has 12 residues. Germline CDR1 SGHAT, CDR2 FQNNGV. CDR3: CASSLGPREQFF. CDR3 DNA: TGTGCCAGCAGCTTAGGGCCTAGGGAGCAGTTCTTC. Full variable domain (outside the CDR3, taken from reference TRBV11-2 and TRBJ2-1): EAGVAQSPRYKIIEKRQSVAFWCNPISGHATLYWYQQILGQGPKLLIQFQNNGVVDDSQLPKDRFSAERLKGVDSTLKIQPAKLEDSAVYLCASSLGPREQFFGPGTRLTVL.

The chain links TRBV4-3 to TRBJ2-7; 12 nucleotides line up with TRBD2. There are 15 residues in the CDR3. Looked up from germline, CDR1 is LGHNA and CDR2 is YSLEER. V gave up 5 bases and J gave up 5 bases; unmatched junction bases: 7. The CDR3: CASSLETSGRNEQYF. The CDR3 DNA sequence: TGCGCCAGCAGCTTAGAGACTAGCGGGAGAAACGAGCAGTACTTC.

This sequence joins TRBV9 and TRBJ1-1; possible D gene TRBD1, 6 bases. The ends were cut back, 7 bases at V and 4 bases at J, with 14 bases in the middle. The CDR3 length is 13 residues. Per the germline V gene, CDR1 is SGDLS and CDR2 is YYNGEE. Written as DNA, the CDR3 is TGTGCCAGCTTGCCCGAGGGGGGCACTGAAGCTTTCTTT. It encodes CASLPEGGTEAFF.

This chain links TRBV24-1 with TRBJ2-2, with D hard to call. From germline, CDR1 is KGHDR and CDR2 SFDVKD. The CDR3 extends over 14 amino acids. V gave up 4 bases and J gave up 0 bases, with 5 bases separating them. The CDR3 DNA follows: TGTGCCACCAGTGAGACTTCGAACACCGGGGAGCTGTTTTTT. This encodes CATSETSNTGELFF.

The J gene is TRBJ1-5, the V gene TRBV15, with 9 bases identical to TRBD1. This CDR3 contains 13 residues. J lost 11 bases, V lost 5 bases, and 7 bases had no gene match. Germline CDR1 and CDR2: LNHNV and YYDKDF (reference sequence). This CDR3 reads CATSPKTGGSQHF. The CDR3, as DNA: TGTGCCACCAGCCCCAAGACAGGGGGTTCCCAGCATTTT.

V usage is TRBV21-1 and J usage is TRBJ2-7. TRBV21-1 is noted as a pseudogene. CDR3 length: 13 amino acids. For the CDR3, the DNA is TGTGCCAGCAGCAAAGGGTGGCCCTACGAGCAGTACTTC. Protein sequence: CASSKGWPYEQYF.

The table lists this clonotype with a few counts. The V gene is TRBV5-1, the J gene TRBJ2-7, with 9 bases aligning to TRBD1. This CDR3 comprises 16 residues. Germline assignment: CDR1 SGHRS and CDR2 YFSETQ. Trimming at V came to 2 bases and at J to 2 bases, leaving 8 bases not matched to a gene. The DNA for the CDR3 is TGCGCCAGCAGCTTACAAGGGACAGGGACTACCTACGAGCAGTACTTC. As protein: CASSLQGTGTTYEQYF.

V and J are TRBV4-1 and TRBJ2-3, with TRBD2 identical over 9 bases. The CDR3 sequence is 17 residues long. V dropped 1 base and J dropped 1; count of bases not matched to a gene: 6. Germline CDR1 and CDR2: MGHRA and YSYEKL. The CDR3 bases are TGCGCCAGCAGCCAAGTTAGCGGGGGCCTGGGCACAGATACGCAGTATTTT. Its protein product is CASSQVSGGLGTDTQYF.

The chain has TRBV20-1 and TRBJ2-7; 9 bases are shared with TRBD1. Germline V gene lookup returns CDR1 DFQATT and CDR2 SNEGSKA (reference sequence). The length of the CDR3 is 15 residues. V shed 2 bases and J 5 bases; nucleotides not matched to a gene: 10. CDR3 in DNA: TGCAGTGCTAGACCCCCCGGGACAGGGACGAACGAGCAGTACTTC. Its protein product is CSARPPGTGTNEQYF.

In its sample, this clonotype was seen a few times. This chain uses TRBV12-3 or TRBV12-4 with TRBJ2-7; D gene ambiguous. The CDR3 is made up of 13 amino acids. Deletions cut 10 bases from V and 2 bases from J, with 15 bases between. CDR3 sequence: CANQPVRTYEQYF. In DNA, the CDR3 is TGTGCCAACCAGCCCGTCCGCACCTACGAGCAGTACTTC.

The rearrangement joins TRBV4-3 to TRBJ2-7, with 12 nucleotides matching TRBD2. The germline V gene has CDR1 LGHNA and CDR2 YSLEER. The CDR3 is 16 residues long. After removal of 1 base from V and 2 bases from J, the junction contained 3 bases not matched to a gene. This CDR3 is CASSQASGRGTYEQYF. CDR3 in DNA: TGCGCCAGCAGCCAAGCTAGCGGGAGGGGAACCTACGAGCAGTACTTC.

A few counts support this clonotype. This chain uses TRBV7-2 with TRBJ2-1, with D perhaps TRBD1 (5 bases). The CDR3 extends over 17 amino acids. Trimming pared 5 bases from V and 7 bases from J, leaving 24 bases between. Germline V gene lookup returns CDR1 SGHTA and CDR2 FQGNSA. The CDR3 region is CASSPLLGRSVANEQFF. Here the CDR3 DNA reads TGTGCCAGCAGCCCCCTTTTGGGGCGGAGTGTCGCGAATGAGCAGTTCTTC.

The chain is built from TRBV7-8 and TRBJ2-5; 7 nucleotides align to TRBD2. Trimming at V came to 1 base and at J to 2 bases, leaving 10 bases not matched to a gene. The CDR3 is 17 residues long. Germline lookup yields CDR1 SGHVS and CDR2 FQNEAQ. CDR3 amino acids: CASSLDQRLAMQETQYF. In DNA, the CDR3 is TGTGCCAGCAGCTTAGACCAAAGACTAGCCATGCAAGAGACCCAGTACTTC.

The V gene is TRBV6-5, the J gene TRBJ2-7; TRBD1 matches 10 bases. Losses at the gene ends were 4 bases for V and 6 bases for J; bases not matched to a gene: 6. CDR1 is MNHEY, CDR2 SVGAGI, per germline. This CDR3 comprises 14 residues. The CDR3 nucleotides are TGTGCCAGCAGTTCTTGGACAGGGGGGTCCGAGCAGTACTTC. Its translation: CASSSWTGGSEQYF.

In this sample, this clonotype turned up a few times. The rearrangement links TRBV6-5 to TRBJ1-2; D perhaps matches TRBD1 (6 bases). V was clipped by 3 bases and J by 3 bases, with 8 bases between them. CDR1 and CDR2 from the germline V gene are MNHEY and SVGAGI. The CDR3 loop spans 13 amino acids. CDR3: CASSYGQYYGYTF. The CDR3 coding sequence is TGTGCCAGCAGTTATGGACAGTACTATGGCTACACCTTC.

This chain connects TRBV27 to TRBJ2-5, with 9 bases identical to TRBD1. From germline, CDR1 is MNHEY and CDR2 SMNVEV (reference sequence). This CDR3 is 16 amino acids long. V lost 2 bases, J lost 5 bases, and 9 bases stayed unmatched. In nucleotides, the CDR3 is TGTGCCAGCAGTTTAATTCCTGGGACAGGGCGTGAGACCCAGTACTTC. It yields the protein CASSLIPGTGRETQYF.

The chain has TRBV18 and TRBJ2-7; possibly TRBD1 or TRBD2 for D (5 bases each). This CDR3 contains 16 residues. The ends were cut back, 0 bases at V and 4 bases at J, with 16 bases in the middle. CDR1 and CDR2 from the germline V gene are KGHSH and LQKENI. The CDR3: CASSPPGTDVLYEQYF. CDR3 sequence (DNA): TGTGCCAGCTCACCACCAGGGACGGATGTCCTGTACGAGCAGTACTTC.

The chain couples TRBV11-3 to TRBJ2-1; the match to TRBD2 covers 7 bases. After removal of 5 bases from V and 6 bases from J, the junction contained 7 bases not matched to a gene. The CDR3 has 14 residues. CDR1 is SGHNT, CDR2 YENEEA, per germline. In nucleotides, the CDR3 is TGTGCCAGCAGCGCTAGGACTAGACCCAATGAGCAGTTCTTC. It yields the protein CASSARTRPNEQFF. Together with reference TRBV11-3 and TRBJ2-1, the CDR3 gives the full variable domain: EAGVVQSPRYKIIEKKQPVAFWCNPISGHNTLYWYLQNLGQGPELLIRYENEEAVDDSQLPKDRFSAERLKGVDSTLKIQPAELGDSAVYLCASSARTRPNEQFFGPGTRLTVL.